The present entry profiles one T cell receptor beta chain with its context. The antigen is not known. The sample belongs to a study of cytomegalovirus exposure and HLA in healthy donors. Study-level points and caveats: Later analysis indicated greater clonal expansion among HLA-associated TCR beta chains than among equally common other chains.

CDR3 length equals 16 residues. CDR1 is SEHNR, CDR2 FQNEAQ, per germline (reference sequence). With 4 bases clipped from V and 7 bases from J, the junction kept 7 bases outside the gene matches. The study ran its PCR with 60 Vbeta and 13 Jbeta primers. This table comes from immunoSEQ multiplex PCR, and its TCRdb copy is limited to in-frame clones, with some not included. Seen here are fewer than 200,000 clones, about 80% observed once, and the top ten hold 13% to 15%. Sequencing input: PBMCs. V usage is TRBV7-9 and J usage is TRBJ1-6; TRBD1 matches at 10 bases. The origin of this receptor is a woman under 40 in good health and CMV-seropositive. CDR3 protein: CASSSGGTGENSPLHF. The CDR3 coding sequence is TGTGCCAGCAGCTCAGGGGGGACAGGGGAGAATTCACCCCTCCACTTT.